A single sample is the source of the 9 T cell receptor beta chains below, sequenced in a study of regulatory T cells in long-lasting Graves disease. Arm-PCR with iRepertoire HTBI primers amplified the CDR3 regions for these TCR beta libraries. In TCRdb, the multiplex PCR reads were re-called with MiXCR into one record per CDR3 protein. There are around 500,000 distinct CDR3 sequences in the sample; about 16% occur only once, and around 25% lies in the top ten. Time point noted: newly diagnosed GD, antithyroid drugs for less than 3 months. The TCR library was prepared using RNA isolated from PBMCs. A further study also used this sample, focusing on T cells in Graves' hyperthyroidism and ophthalmopathy.

Material: peripheral blood mononuclear cells (PBMCs), obtained at new diagnosis, from a patient treated with antithyroid drugs. Every receptor here comes from a woman aged 35 to 60 with Graves disease.

The genes are TRBV6-1 and TRBJ1-5, with D possibly being TRBD1 (5 bases). Trimming left V 10 bases short and J 9 bases short, with 13 bases between. The CDR3 has 11 amino acids. The germline gives CDR1 MNHNS, CDR2 SASEGT. The CDR3 is CATLGRGPQHF. The CDR3 coding sequence is TGTGCCACCCTGGGGCGGGGGCCCCAGCATTTT.

This clonotype was detected ten times or more. The chain couples TRBV12-3 or TRBV12-4 to TRBJ1-1; 8 bases are a match to TRBD1. The length of the CDR3 is 13 residues. J was trimmed by 4 bases and V by 6 bases; bases with no gene match: 4. The CDR3 protein is CASSQGASTEAFF. Written as DNA, the CDR3 is TGTGCCAGCAGCCAGGGGGCAAGCACTGAAGCTTTCTTT.

This clonotype has only a few counts. The rearrangement joins TRBV6-1 to TRBJ2-1; 7 nucleotides match TRBD1. The germline gives CDR1 MNHNS, CDR2 SASEGT. V gave up 5 bases and J gave up 3 bases; unmatched junction bases: 4. The CDR3 sequence is 14 residues long. In DNA form, the CDR3 reads TGTGCCAGCAGTCCAGGGGGTATCTACAATGAGCAGTTCTTC. Protein sequence: CASSPGGIYNEQFF.

The rearrangement links TRBV30 to TRBJ2-3; TRBD2 matches 13 bases. Germline CDR1 reads GTSNPN; CDR2 reads SVGIG (reference sequence). The CDR3 spans 16 residues. V dropped 1 base and J dropped 1; count of bases not matched to a gene: 2. As DNA, the CDR3 is TGTGCCTGGAGTGCCGGACTAGCGGGGGGCACAGATACGCAGTATTTT. Protein: CAWSAGLAGGTDTQYF.

This clonotype was detected many times. This chain joins TRBV2 and TRBJ2-1; 11 bases are a match to TRBD2. The CDR3 runs 17 residues. The germline V gene has CDR1 SNHLY and CDR2 FYNNEI. V shed 2 bases, J shed 4 bases, and the junction held 7 bases outside the gene matches. The chain's CDR3 is CASSESPSGGQYNEQFF. The DNA for the CDR3 is TGTGCCAGCAGTGAATCTCCTAGCGGGGGGCAATACAATGAGCAGTTCTTC.

V gene TRBV3-1 combines with J gene TRBJ2-1; either TRBD1 or TRBD2 may supply D (5 bases each). This CDR3 has 14 residues. Germline CDR1 LGHDT, CDR2 YNNKEL (reference sequence). V lost 0 bases and J 9 bases, leaving 12 bases between the germline ends. The DNA for the CDR3 is TGTGCCAGCAGCCAAGATTCTGGGGGTATTGAGCAGTTCTTC. It encodes CASSQDSGGIEQFF.

Only a few counts were recorded for this clonotype. CDR3 loop: CASSQQGDTQYF. DNA of the CDR3: TGTGCCAGCAGCCAACAGGGAGATACGCAGTATTTT. V gene TRBV14 combines with J gene TRBJ2-3; D perhaps matches TRBD1 (5 bases). Trimming pared 2 bases from V and 5 bases from J, leaving 5 bases between. This CDR3 has 12 amino acids. The germline CDR1 and CDR2 sequences are SGHDN and FVKESK.

This clonotype turned up a few times. The V gene is TRBV2, the J gene TRBJ2-2; D possibly uses TRBD1 or TRBD2 (5 bases each). Germline loops: CDR1 SNHLY, CDR2 FYNNEI. The CDR3 totals 14 residues. V gave up 4 bases and J gave up 3 bases, with 9 bases separating them. The CDR3 reads CASSGDRYTGELFF. CDR3 DNA sequence: TGTGCCAGCAGTGGGGACCGCTACACCGGGGAGCTGTTTTTT.

This rearrangement joins TRBV7-2 to TRBJ2-7, with D maybe TRBD2 (5 bases). The CDR3 is 16 residues long. CDR1 SGHTA and CDR2 FQGNSA come from the germline V gene. Trimming shortened V by 1 base and J by 3 bases, and 16 bases separated the two germline ends. This chain's CDR3 is CASSLGSVGSFYEQYF. In DNA form, the CDR3 reads TGTGCCAGCAGCTTAGGGTCAGTGGGGAGCTTCTACGAGCAGTACTTC.